These T cell receptor beta chains were read from a single sample in a study of PD-1 blockade in classical Hodgkin lymphoma. Sequencing used immunoSEQ multiplex PCR; TCRdb keeps in-frame clones, though not all of them. The sample lists 55,000 to 75,000 clones; roughly two thirds were seen once. The source material was peripheral blood mononuclear cells (PBMCs), sampled before the second cycle of nivolumab. The receptors were sampled from a human donor with classical Hodgkin lymphoma. The CDR3 runs from the conserved cysteine through the conserved F or W. Each record gives: clone size, V gene, J gene, D gene, CDR3 DNA, CDR3 protein. The D gene is left open where the match is weak. Size values are once, few and many counts, or a class for expanded clones, and some rows have none.

NA	TRBV28	TRBJ2-5	TRBD2	TGTGCCAGCAGTTTAGGACTAGCGGGGGGGCAGGGGGAGACCCAGTACTTC	CASSLGLAGGQGETQYF
NA	TRBV7-8	TRBJ1-5	TRBD1	TGTGCCAGCAGCTTGGGACAGGGGGCGCGGCAGCCCCAGCATTTT	CASSLGQGARQPQHF
NA	TRBV7-2	TRBJ1-2	TRBD1	TGTGCCAGCAGCTCCCGGGACAGACTCTATGGCTACACCTTC	CASSSRDRLYGYTF
few	TRBV5-8	TRBJ2-3	NA	TGTGCCAGCAGCTTGTATCGTAGGGATACGCAGTATTTT	CASSLYRRDTQYF
few	TRBV6-1	TRBJ2-3	TRBD1	TGTGCCAGCAGGAGGACAGGGGGGACAGATACGCAGTATTTT	CASRRTGGTDTQYF
few	TRBV6-5	TRBJ1-2	NA	TGTGCCAGCAGTAACTCTCTGACTACCTATGGCTACACCTTC	CASSNSLTTYGYTF
NA	TRBV6-6	TRBJ2-1	TRBD1	TGTGCCAGCAGTTACAGGGGACAGGGTAGATACAATGAGCAGTTCTTC	CASSYRGQGRYNEQFF
NA	TRBV6-1	TRBJ1-5	TRBD1	TGTGCCAGCAGTGGAGTACAGGGGTACAATCAGCCCCAGCATTTT	CASSGVQGYNQPQHF
few	TRBV27	TRBJ1-1	NA	TGTGCCAGCAGTTTATCGATTATAACGGGGGCCACTGAAGCTTTCTTT	CASSLSIITGATEAFF
NA	TRBV6-1	TRBJ1-2	TRBD1	TGTGCCAGCAGTGAAGGGGTAGGCCTACAGGGGGCCTATGGCTACACCTTC	CASSEGVGLQGAYGYTF
NA	TRBV28	TRBJ1-2	TRBD1	TGTGCCAGCAGCGGACGCGGAGACAGGGGGCCGCGGAGCTATGGCTACACCTTC	CASSGRGDRGPRSYGYTF
NA	TRBV9	TRBJ1-6	NA	TGTGCCAGCAGCCCCCTCGAGAGGATCGATTCACCCCTCCACTTT	CASSPLERIDSPLHF
NA	TRBV13	TRBJ2-7	NA	TGTGCCAGCAGCTTAGACGCAAGCTCCTACGAGCAGTACTTC	CASSLDASSYEQYF
NA	TRBV30	TRBJ1-2	NA	TGTGCCTGGAGTGTACCCCCCGCGTACTACACCTTC	CAWSVPPAYYTF
few	TRBV19	TRBJ1-1	NA	TGTGCCAGTAGTTGGAATATGAACACTGAAGCTTTCTTT	CASSWNMNTEAFF
NA	TRBV7-9	TRBJ2-1	TRBD1	TGTGCCAGCAGCTTAGCAGGGACAGGGTCTAATGAGCAGTTCTTC	CASSLAGTGSNEQFF
few	TRBV5-1	TRBJ2-3	TRBD2	TGCGCCAGCAGCTTGGTCACTAGCGGATTCACAGATACGCAGTATTTT	CASSLVTSGFTDTQYF
NA	TRBV2	TRBJ1-1	TRBD1	TGTGCCAGCAGGACGGACAGGACGATGAACACTGAAGCTTTCTTT	CASRTDRTMNTEAFF
once	TRBV28	TRBJ2-4	NA	TGTGCCAGCAGGGCGGGACGGCCCAAAAACATTCAGTACTTC	CASRAGRPKNIQYF
NA	TRBV30	TRBJ1-2	NA	TGTGCCTGGACCGACTTGGACTTAGGCTACACCTTC	CAWTDLDLGYTF
once	TRBV6-1	TRBJ1-1	TRBD1	TGTGCCAGCAGTGCCCAGGGGGGTAACACTGAAGCTTTCTTT	CASSAQGGNTEAFF
once	TRBV5-6	TRBJ1-5	NA	TGTGCCAGCAGCTTAAACAGGGCCTCGCCCCAGCATTTT	CASSLNRASPQHF
few	TRBV4-1	TRBJ1-2	NA	TGCGCCAGCAGCCAAGAGTCTGCTATGTATGGCTACACCTTC	CASSQESAMYGYTF
NA	TRBV27	TRBJ2-7	NA	TGTGCCAGCCGGTCTCGGACGGACTCCTACGAGCAGTACTTC	CASRSRTDSYEQYF
NA	TRBV9	TRBJ2-7	NA	TGTGCCAGCAGCGTAGGGGAATGGAGCTCCTACGAGCAGTACTTC	CASSVGEWSSYEQYF
medium-sized	TRBV7-3	TRBJ2-1	TRBD2	TGTGCCAGCAGCCGAACGGGGCGTAGCGGGATCGTCGATGAGCAGTTCTTC	CASSRTGRSGIVDEQFF
NA	TRBV6-6	TRBJ1-1	TRBD1	TGTGCCAGCAGTCCGGGACAGGGGGACACTGAAGCTTTCTTT	CASSPGQGDTEAFF
NA	TRBV28	TRBJ2-5	TRBD2	TGTGCCAGCAGTTTCGGACTAGCGAGGGGCCAAGAGACCCAGTACTTC	CASSFGLARGQETQYF
NA	TRBV6-5	TRBJ1-1	NA	TGTGCCAGCACTAAGAGACTAGGTAGGAACACTGAAGCTTTCTTT	CASTKRLGRNTEAFF
once	TRBV29-1	TRBJ2-1	TRBD1	TGCAGCGGAGGACAGGGGAGTTACAATGAGCAGTTCTTC	CSGGQGSYNEQFF
NA	TRBV7-2	TRBJ2-7	NA	TGTGCCAGCTCGACTAGAGTCTCCTCCGGCGAGCAGTACTTC	CASSTRVSSGEQYF
NA	TRBV25-1	TRBJ2-7	TRBD2	TGTGCCAGCACGGGGGGGGGCCCTGACTACGAGCAGTACTTC	CASTGGGPDYEQYF
NA	TRBV19	TRBJ2-3	NA	TGTGCCAGTAGTCCCAGTCTCCTCAGGGCGCAGTATTTT	CASSPSLLRAQYF
once	TRBV9	TRBJ1-4	TRBD1	TGTGCCAGCAGCGTAGCTCGGGGACAGGGAACTAATGAAAAACTGTTTTTT	CASSVARGQGTNEKLFF
NA	TRBV9	TRBJ2-2	TRBD1	TGTGCCAGCCGGGCGGGACAGGGCATCACCGGGGAGCTGTTTTTT	CASRAGQGITGELFF
NA	TRBV6-5	TRBJ2-7	NA	TGTGCCAGCAGTTACAGGGTCCGGGCCGAGCAGTACTTC	CASSYRVRAEQYF
NA	TRBV29-1	TRBJ1-1	NA	TGCTCCGCGGACACTGAAGCTTTCTTT	CSADTEAFF
NA	TRBV6-1	TRBJ1-2	NA	TGTGCCAGCAGTGAGACTGTTGTTTATGGCTACACCTTC	CASSETVVYGYTF
few	TRBV6-5	TRBJ1-3	NA	TGTGCCAGCAGCAGACAGGCGGGTGGAAACACCATATATTTT	CASSRQAGGNTIYF
NA	TRBV15	TRBJ1-1	NA	TGTGCCACCAGCAGAGGGGGGAGGTCGGCGAACACTGAAGCTTTCTTT	CATSRGGRSANTEAFF
NA	TRBV13	TRBJ1-1	NA	TGTGCCAGCAGCTTAGCCCAGATGAACACTGAAGCTTTCTTT	CASSLAQMNTEAFF